The next 6 T cell receptor beta chains were all read from a single sample in a study of T cells in localized non-small cell lung cancer. Libraries were prepared by immunoSEQ multiplex PCR; TCRdb keeps only in-frame clonotypes and omits some of them. Of over 45,000 clones in the sample, roughly 89% were seen once. This specimen consisted of peripheral blood, obtained before any cancer treatment. The receptors were gathered from a man between 40 and 75 years old with stage I squamous cell lung carcinoma.

This chain links TRBV4-1 with TRBJ1-1; possible D gene TRBD1, 5 bases. CDR1 is MGHRA, CDR2 YSYEKL, per germline. There are 16 residues in the CDR3. Trimming took 4 bases from V and 1 from J, leaving 16 bases between them. Here the CDR3 reads CASSRRPGTENTEAFF. The CDR3 nucleotides read TGCGCCAGCAGCCGACGACCCGGGACGGAGAACACTGAAGCTTTCTTT.

This chain uses TRBV14 with TRBJ2-7, with 9 bases that match TRBD2. The germline V gene has CDR1 SGHDN and CDR2 FVKESK. V shed 4 bases, J shed 4 bases, and the junction held 2 bases outside the gene matches. This CDR3 is 13 amino acids long. The CDR3 loop is CASSRREGYEQYF. CDR3 nucleotide sequence: TGTGCCAGCAGCCGGCGGGAGGGGTACGAGCAGTACTTC.

The gene calls are TRBV11-2 and TRBJ2-5; TRBD1 matches 7 bases. The end of the DNA is better explained by TRBJ2-7, so the J call may be wrong. Per germline, CDR1 SGHAT and CDR2 FQNNGV. The CDR3 is 14 amino acids. CDR3 nucleotides: TGTGCCAGCAGCTACCACAGGGGTGGCTACGAGCAGTACTTC. It codes for CASSYHRGGYEQYF.

The chain employs TRBV28 and TRBJ2-2; 9 bases align to TRBD2. Trimming removed 4 bases from V and 4 bases from J; junction bases left unmatched: 13. CDR1 and CDR2 (germline): MDHEN, SYDVKM. CDR3 length: 18 residues. The CDR3, as DNA: TGTGCCAGCAGTTCCTCCCAGGTAGCGGGAGAGGGCACCGGGGAGCTGTTTTTT. Translation: CASSSSQVAGEGTGELFF. The complete variable domain, with remaining parts taken from reference TRBV28 and TRBJ2-2, reads DVKVTQSSRYLVKRTGEKVFLECVQDMDHENMFWYRQDPGLGLRLIYFSYDVKMKEKGDIPEGYSVSREKKERFSLILESASTNQTSMYLCASSSSQVAGEGTGELFFGEGSRLTVL.

The chain is built from TRBV4-1 and TRBJ2-7, with 9 bases identical to TRBD2. CDR1 is MGHRA, CDR2 YSYEKL, per germline. The CDR3 consists of 18 residues. Unmatched junction bases numbered 16, after V lost 1 base and J lost 6 bases. The CDR3 spells CASSQAPGLAGGGGEQYF. CDR3 DNA sequence: TGCGCCAGCAGCCAAGCCCCCGGGCTGGCGGGAGGGGGGGGCGAGCAGTACTTC.

The chain couples TRBV30 to TRBJ1-3; D may be TRBD1 (6 bases). The germline V and J ends were trimmed by 5 bases and 0 bases, with 14 bases remaining between them. The germline CDR1 and CDR2 sequences are GTSNPN and SVGIG (reference sequence). There are 15 residues in the CDR3. CDR3 sequence reads: CAWGRGRFSGNTIYF. The CDR3 DNA reads as TGTGCCTGGGGCCGGGGGCGCTTCTCTGGAAACACCATATATTTT.